This T cell receptor beta chain comes out of a study of CD8+CD57+ T cells in acquired aplastic anemia (dated by TCRdb to the late 2010s). Broadly, across the study: A mean of approximately 3 ug of DNA, ranging from roughly 0.2 to 27.4 ug, was extracted from sorted CD4+ and CD8+ cells. A CD8+CD57+ expansion meant a frequency higher than the mean frequency seen in healthy subjects.

Expansion of CD8+CD57+ cells had been shown by flow cytometry in the patients chosen for sequencing. Severe acquired aplastic anemia was diagnosed in all patients according to International Study of Aplastic Anemia and Agranulocytosis and Camitta criteria. Patients had received no therapy at the time of blood sampling. In the study, sorted CD4+ and CD8+ blood T cells from patients with severe aplastic anemia and from healthy subjects underwent deep sequencing of TCR repertoires. In the USA, patient enrollment took place under clinicaltrials.gov protocols 00001620, 01623167, 00001397, 00071045, 00081523 and 00961064. Ficoll-Paque density gradient centrifugation was used to isolate peripheral blood mononuclear cells. Before DNA extraction, CD4+ and CD8+ T cells were sorted with FACS or magnetic beads. The research as a whole found: Although 25 to 30 CD8+ CDR3 sequences were shared by patients and controls, these sequences appeared highly expressed in patients and within the immunodominant clones of patients. Between patients and healthy controls, no significant difference in CD8+ Simpson's diversity was found (P=0.060).

Concerning this clonotype itself: Its antigen has not been determined. No much larger clone exists at a distance of one base, and base qualities are not known.

TCR beta VDJ combination and CDR3 sequence profiling used genomic DNA as the template. An Illumina HiSeq 2000 was the platform used for TCR repertoire sequencing. The original methods were these. Repertoires were assessed using TRBV/TRBJ rearrangement plots, CDR3 size and DJ length profiles, and Simpson's diversity index. The most abundant DNA sequence in the deep sequencing data was taken as the immunodominant clone. CDR3 amino acid sequences were screened for sharing across subjects and were compared with published repertoires and the VDJdb database. The public reads were reprocessed in TCRdb via fastp at Q25 and MiXCR, keeping in-frame beta chains. Rows are combined by CDR3 protein, so each entry shows the most common genes and DNA. The V and J calls were determined by TCRdb, not by the authors. The sample includes fewer than 250,000 distinct CDR3 sequences, with approximately 45% observed a single time. 7% to 10% of the sample is held by the ten biggest clonotypes.

Spanning cysteine to phenylalanine, the CDR3 consists of 14 amino acids. Just CDR3 DNA is preserved here, 42 bases in frame from base 1. Looking up the germline V gene yields CDR1 SGHVS and CDR2 FQNEAQ. Relative to germline, V is missing 5 bases and J is missing 5 bases, with 3 bases of the junction outside any gene match. This receptor was taken from a human donor with aplastic anemia. Material for sequencing was sorted CD4+, CD8+, or CD8+CD57+ T cells (not recorded which) from PBMCs. Recombination linked TRBV7-8 to TRBJ2-1, with TRBD2 matching 10 junction bases. The CDR3 is CASSDGLADNEQFF. The nucleotide sequence is TGTGCCAGCAGCGACGGACTAGCGGACAATGAGCAGTTCTTC. The full variable domain, completed from the reference TRBV7-8 and TRBJ2-1 proteins outside the CDR3, reads GAGVSQSPRYKVAKRGQDVALRCDPISGHVSLFWYQQALGQGPEFLTYFQNEAQLDKSGLPSDRFFAERPEGSVSTLKIQRTQQEDSAVYLCASSDGLADNEQFFGPGTRLTVL.